The subject of this entry is one T cell receptor (beta chain). This clone occurred a few times. Its antigen remains undetermined. No base qualities exist here, and no much larger clone lies one base off it. This sample was included in a study of blood T cell repertoires in COVID-19 (TCRdb year 2020). Notes on the research overall: Samples covering the acute and convalescent phases of COVID-19 were provided by collaborators in the United States, Italy and Spain. The prospective study material was composed of cDNA or gDNA derived from T cells, B-cell-depleted T cells, or PBMCs. Deeply sampled blood TCRbeta repertoires from subjects exposed to, actively infected with, or recovered from COVID-19 were included in the dataset. The repertoires were released in a freely available public database intended as a resource for research on the immune response to SARS-CoV-2. The samples were drawn from two sources: the first 160 participants of the ongoing ImmuneRACE study, and fewer than 1,500 subjects contributed by 6 global collaborators. A de-identified subject ID, COVID-19 status, age in years and sex were almost always included in the sample metadata. Where available, HLA class I and class II types were taken from metadata supplied by the sample provider and were not determined by assay-based typing.

TCRbeta CDR3 regions were amplified from genomic DNA by means of the immunoSEQ Assay, a bias-controlled multiplex PCR. The authors' pipeline ran thus. Nucleated cell counts per sample were estimated from amplification of reference gene primers within the assay. To quantify the absolute abundance of each unique TCRbeta CDR3 rearrangement, sequence reads were collapsed and filtered. For each sample, productive Simpson clonality was calculated by taking the square root of Simpson's diversity index across productive rearrangements. TCRdb obtained this table from immuneACCESS and retained in-frame rearrangements with V and J assigned. These tables miss some clones; where compared with another copy, unresolved V genes account for less than half of the shortfall, and the remainder is unexplained. V, J and clone size are those of that table, while D and trimming were read from the DNA. This sample is represented by 190,000 or so clones; 70% to 90% of them were singletons. The ten largest make up about 0.72% of the sample.

Whole blood was collected in K2EDTA tubes by collaborating institutions according to the institutions' own protocols. Collaborator samples were shipped for TCRbeta analysis as frozen whole blood, isolated PBMCs, or DNA extracted from either sample type. The V and J ends are trimmed by 6 bases and 11 bases, leaving 22 bases between them. The CDR3 runs 14 amino acids, cysteine and phenylalanine included. Of the read, only the CDR3 DNA is kept; its 42 bases are in frame from base 1. CDR1 and CDR2 are read off the germline V gene (reference sequence) as LNHDA and SQIVND. The paper's findings and limits, for the study overall: How much clinical and demographic metadata was included differed by source and by participant, and the metadata was provided uncurated.

This receptor was identified in a woman in her sixties or seventies with acute or convalescent COVID-19. Sequencing was done on a sample of peripheral blood. The rearrangement combines TRBV19 with TRBJ1-1; matching of 6 bases hints at TRBD1 as the D gene. The bases are TGTGCCAGTAGCTGGGGACAAGGTGCTATTCAGGCTTTCTTT. Its protein reads: CASSWGQGAIQAFF. The full variable domain, with segments outside the CDR3 supplied by the reference TRBV19 and TRBJ1-1 proteins, appears as DGGITQSPKYLFRKEGQNVTLSCEQNLNHDAMYWYRQDPGQGLRLIYYSQIVNDFQKGDIAEGYSVSREKKESFPLTVTSAQKNPTAFYLCASSWGQGAIQAFFGQGTRLTVV.